Sequencing of this T cell receptor (beta chain) was carried out in a study of early T cells in non-severe SARS-CoV-2 infection. This clonotype was counted at least ten times. cDNA molecules, individually, were tagged with unique molecular identifiers. TCRdb used MiXCR to reprocess the 5' RACE reads, holding one entry per CDR3 protein. Of about 18,000 distinct CDR3 sequences listed, 5.9% are singletons. From germline, CDR1 is SEHNR and CDR2 FQNEAQ (reference sequence). Trimming removed 4 bases at V and 9 bases at J, with 21 bases between. CDR3 length: 16 amino acids. The sequenced material came from whole blood. This chain joins TRBV7-9 and TRBJ2-2; no definite D call. This clonotype originated in an adult who was a healthcare worker with PCR-confirmed SARS-CoV-2 infection or an uninfected control (not recorded which). The CDR3 here is CASSSSGYNFKRELFF. The DNA of the CDR3 is TGTGCCAGCAGCTCGTCCGGGTACAACTTTAAGCGGGAGCTGTTTTTT.